Listed below are T cell receptor beta chains from one sample, sequenced in a study of blood T cell repertoires in COVID-19. TCRdb keeps only in-frame clones here, not all; method: immunoSEQ multiplex PCR. The sample lists fewer than 250,000 clones, roughly 90% seen once, with roughly 5% in the top ten. Input material: peripheral blood. The receptors originated from a middle-aged woman with acute or convalescent COVID-19. CDR3s include the opening cysteine and the closing phenylalanine or tryptophan. The D gene is left open where the match is weak. The size entry is marked missing in some rows and otherwise reads once, few, many or a size class.

abundance: .
d_gene: .
v_gene: TRBV19
j_gene: TRBJ1-1
len: 16
CDR3nt: TGTGCCAGTAGATGGGGCAGAAGCAGCTCGAACACTGAAGCTTTCTTT
CDR3aa: CASRWGRSSSNTEAFF

abundance: .
d_gene: TRBD1
v_gene: TRBV20-1
j_gene: TRBJ1-5
len: 15
CDR3nt: TGCAGTGCTAGTCTACTGGGACAGTCCAATCAGCCCCAGCATTTT
CDR3aa: CSASLLGQSNQPQHF

abundance: .
d_gene: .
v_gene: TRBV3-1/TRBV3-2
j_gene: TRBJ1-3
len: 14
CDR3nt: TGTGCCAGCAGCAGCCGGGGCTCTGGAAACACCATATATTTT
CDR3aa: CASSSRGSGNTIYF

abundance: .
d_gene: .
v_gene: TRBV19
j_gene: TRBJ1-1
len: 12
CDR3nt: TGTGCCAGTAGTCCTTTGAACACTGAAGCTTTCTTT
CDR3aa: CASSPLNTEAFF

abundance: .
d_gene: .
v_gene: TRBV5-6
j_gene: TRBJ1-5
len: 14
CDR3nt: TGTGCCAGCAGCTTGCTACAGGGTGTTCAGCCCCAGCATTTT
CDR3aa: CASSLLQGVQPQHF

abundance: .
d_gene: .
v_gene: TRBV5-1
j_gene: TRBJ2-3
len: 16
CDR3nt: TGCGCCAGCAGCGCAGGGTGGGGGGAACGCACAGATACGCAGTATTTT
CDR3aa: CASSAGWGERTDTQYF

abundance: once
d_gene: TRBD2
v_gene: TRBV9
j_gene: TRBJ2-3
len: 16
CDR3nt: TGTGCCAGCAGCGAACCACTAGCGGGGGGGGCAGATACGCAGTATTTT
CDR3aa: CASSEPLAGGADTQYF

abundance: .
d_gene: .
v_gene: TRBV20-1
j_gene: TRBJ1-2
len: 11
CDR3nt: TGCAGTGCTTCCCAAAACTATGGCTACACCTTC
CDR3aa: CSASQNYGYTF

abundance: .
d_gene: .
v_gene: TRBV5-5
j_gene: TRBJ1-5
len: 17
CDR3nt: TGTGCCAGCAGCTTGTTAATCGGCCAGGGGATGGATCAGCCCCAGCATTTT
CDR3aa: CASSLLIGQGMDQPQHF

abundance: few
d_gene: .
v_gene: TRBV9
j_gene: TRBJ1-5
len: 17
CDR3nt: TGTGCCAGCAGCGCACAGACCGGAACACAACAAAATCAGCCCCAGCATTTT
CDR3aa: CASSAQTGTQQNQPQHF

abundance: .
d_gene: TRBD2
v_gene: TRBV4-1
j_gene: TRBJ2-1
len: 15
CDR3nt: TGCGCCAGCAGCCATAGCGGGGGGGCCCACAATGAGCAGTTCTTC
CDR3aa: CASSHSGGAHNEQFF

abundance: .
d_gene: TRBD1
v_gene: TRBV24-1
j_gene: TRBJ2-1
len: 19
CDR3nt: TGTGCCACCAGTGGGGGGGGACAGGGTGGAGTTTCCTCCTACAATGAGCAGTTCTTC
CDR3aa: CATSGGGQGGVSSYNEQFF

abundance: .
d_gene: .
v_gene: TRBV5-6
j_gene: TRBJ1-1
len: 14
CDR3nt: TGTGCCAGCAGCTTGCCGGACAGGAACACTGAAGCTTTCTTT
CDR3aa: CASSLPDRNTEAFF

abundance: .
d_gene: TRBD1
v_gene: TRBV9
j_gene: TRBJ1-6
len: 14
CDR3nt: TGTGCCAGCAACCCGGGGACAGGAGGCTCACCCCTCCACTTT
CDR3aa: CASNPGTGGSPLHF

abundance: .
d_gene: .
v_gene: TRBV5-4
j_gene: TRBJ1-2
len: 14
CDR3nt: TGTGCCAGCAGCTTGACAGGCCATAACTATGGCTACACCTTC
CDR3aa: CASSLTGHNYGYTF

abundance: few
d_gene: .
v_gene: TRBV5-5
j_gene: TRBJ1-1
len: 14
CDR3nt: TGTGCCAGCAGCTTGGTTCCGGCGGGCACTGAAGCTTTCTTT
CDR3aa: CASSLVPAGTEAFF

abundance: .
d_gene: TRBD2
v_gene: TRBV5-1
j_gene: TRBJ2-3
len: 15
CDR3nt: TGCGCCAGCAGCTTGGGCGGGACTAGCTCAGATACGCAGTATTTT
CDR3aa: CASSLGGTSSDTQYF

abundance: .
d_gene: TRBD2
v_gene: TRBV9
j_gene: TRBJ2-3
len: 16
CDR3nt: TGTGCCAGCAGCGTAGCACTAGCGGGAAACACAGATACGCAGTATTTT
CDR3aa: CASSVALAGNTDTQYF

abundance: .
d_gene: TRBD1
v_gene: TRBV19
j_gene: TRBJ2-2
len: 16
CDR3nt: TGTGCCAGTAGGGAGACAGGGGCCGTCAACACCGGGGAGCTGTTTTTT
CDR3aa: CASRETGAVNTGELFF

abundance: .
d_gene: .
v_gene: TRBV7-2
j_gene: TRBJ1-5
len: 15
CDR3nt: TGTGCCAGCAGCCCGGGGAGGTCGGGCAATCAGCCCCAGCATTTT
CDR3aa: CASSPGRSGNQPQHF

abundance: .
d_gene: .
v_gene: TRBV18
j_gene: TRBJ1-2
len: 14
CDR3nt: TGTGCCAGCTCACCTTCGGACTCTATGGGGGGCTACACCTTC
CDR3aa: CASSPSDSMGGYTF

abundance: .
d_gene: .
v_gene: TRBV7-7
j_gene: TRBJ2-5
len: 15
CDR3nt: TGTGCCAGCAGCTTAGGAACAGGAACTCAAGAGACCCAGTACTTC
CDR3aa: CASSLGTGTQETQYF

abundance: .
d_gene: .
v_gene: TRBV11-2
j_gene: TRBJ1-2
len: 16
CDR3nt: TGTGCCAGCAGCTTAGGCCCCGGGGGGCCCCACTATGGCTACACCTTC
CDR3aa: CASSLGPGGPHYGYTF

abundance: .
d_gene: TRBD1
v_gene: TRBV4-1
j_gene: TRBJ1-5
len: 16
CDR3nt: TGCGCCAGCAGCCATCCTGGGGGACAGGGAGGGCAGCCCCAGCATTTT
CDR3aa: CASSHPGGQGGQPQHF

abundance: .
d_gene: TRBD1
v_gene: TRBV5-4
j_gene: TRBJ1-1
len: 14
CDR3nt: TGTGCCAGCAGTTCCGGACAGGGGAGGACTGAAGCTTTCTTT
CDR3aa: CASSSGQGRTEAFF

abundance: .
d_gene: TRBD1
v_gene: TRBV10-3
j_gene: TRBJ1-1
len: 13
CDR3nt: TGTGCCATCAGCGAGGGGGCTTGGACTGAAGCTTTCTTT
CDR3aa: CAISEGAWTEAFF

abundance: .
d_gene: TRBD1
v_gene: TRBV6-5
j_gene: TRBJ2-2
len: 15
CDR3nt: TGTGCCAGTGTAGGACAGGGGGTTAACACCGGGGAGCTGTTTTTT
CDR3aa: CASVGQGVNTGELFF

abundance: .
d_gene: TRBD1
v_gene: TRBV19
j_gene: TRBJ2-3
len: 15
CDR3nt: TGTGCCAGTAGCGACAGGGGGGCTAGCACAGATACGCAGTATTTT
CDR3aa: CASSDRGASTDTQYF

abundance: few
d_gene: .
v_gene: TRBV9
j_gene: TRBJ2-1
len: 14
CDR3nt: TGTGCCAGCAGCGCAGGACACTTCTACAATGAGCAGTTCTTC
CDR3aa: CASSAGHFYNEQFF

abundance: .
d_gene: .
v_gene: TRBV6-5
j_gene: TRBJ1-3
len: 16
CDR3nt: TGTGCCAGCAGTTACGGCGCGGGGGAGTCCGGAAACACCATATATTTT
CDR3aa: CASSYGAGESGNTIYF

abundance: .
d_gene: .
v_gene: TRBV24-1
j_gene: TRBJ1-1
len: 13
CDR3nt: TGTGCCACCAGGGGGGGAGGAGGCACTGAAGCTTTCTTT
CDR3aa: CATRGGGGTEAFF

abundance: .
d_gene: .
v_gene: TRBV11-1
j_gene: TRBJ1-2
len: 14
CDR3nt: TGTGCCAGCAGGGGAGACGGGTCTGTAGATGGCTACACCTTC
CDR3aa: CASRGDGSVDGYTF

abundance: .
d_gene: .
v_gene: TRBV3-1/TRBV3-2
j_gene: TRBJ1-4
len: 14
CDR3nt: TGTGCCAGCAGCCAGGGGGGAGGATATGAAAAACTGTTTTTT
CDR3aa: CASSQGGGYEKLFF

abundance: .
d_gene: TRBD2
v_gene: TRBV24-1
j_gene: TRBJ2-1
len: 16
CDR3nt: TGTGCCACCAGTGACCGTACTAGCGGGGGGGCTTATGAGCAGTTCTTC
CDR3aa: CATSDRTSGGAYEQFF

abundance: .
d_gene: TRBD2
v_gene: TRBV27
j_gene: TRBJ2-1
len: 16
CDR3nt: TGTGCCAGCAGTTTAGCGGTAGCGGGGGGCCGCAATGAGCAGTTCTTC
CDR3aa: CASSLAVAGGRNEQFF

abundance: .
d_gene: .
v_gene: TRBV29-1
j_gene: TRBJ1-1
len: 13
CDR3nt: TGCAGCTTTTGGCCAGGGTCGAACACTGAAGCTTTCTTT
CDR3aa: CSFWPGSNTEAFF

abundance: .
d_gene: TRBD1
v_gene: TRBV6-1
j_gene: TRBJ1-1
len: 12
CDR3nt: TGTGCCAGCAGTGAGGGCAGGGGGAGAGCTTTCTTT
CDR3aa: CASSEGRGRAFF

abundance: .
d_gene: .
v_gene: TRBV11-2
j_gene: TRBJ2-5
len: 15
CDR3nt: TGTGCCAGCAGAACCCGGGGGGCGAGTTGGGAGACCCAGTACTTC
CDR3aa: CASRTRGASWETQYF

abundance: .
d_gene: .
v_gene: TRBV6-2/TRBV6-3
j_gene: TRBJ1-2
len: 15
CDR3nt: TGTGCCAGCAGTTCCCCGCGGGAGGCAATTGATGGCTACACCTTC
CDR3aa: CASSSPREAIDGYTF

abundance: once
d_gene: .
v_gene: TRBV4-1
j_gene: TRBJ2-2
len: 18
CDR3nt: TGCGCCAGCAGCCAAGATCTACCGGCGGGGTTGAACACCGGGGAGCTGTTTTTT
CDR3aa: CASSQDLPAGLNTGELFF

abundance: .
d_gene: .
v_gene: TRBV3-1/TRBV3-2
j_gene: TRBJ2-3
len: 17
CDR3nt: TGTGCCAGCAGCCAAGGGCGGCTAGCCCTTCGGGCAGATACGCAGTATTTT
CDR3aa: CASSQGRLALRADTQYF

abundance: .
d_gene: .
v_gene: TRBV5-4
j_gene: TRBJ1-6
len: 15
CDR3nt: TGTGCCAGCAACCAAGCAGGGATGGTAGATTCACCCCTCCACTTT
CDR3aa: CASNQAGMVDSPLHF

abundance: .
d_gene: TRBD1
v_gene: TRBV5-4
j_gene: TRBJ2-3
len: 16
CDR3nt: TGTGCCAGCAGCCCGCGAACAGGGGCGACCACAGATACGCAGTATTTT
CDR3aa: CASSPRTGATTDTQYF

abundance: .
d_gene: TRBD1
v_gene: TRBV2
j_gene: TRBJ2-2
len: 15
CDR3nt: TGTGCCAGCATCCGACCCGGACAGGCCCCCGGGGAGCTGTTTTTT
CDR3aa: CASIRPGQAPGELFF

abundance: .
d_gene: TRBD2
v_gene: TRBV6-6
j_gene: TRBJ2-1
len: 14
CDR3nt: TGTGCCAGCAGCGTGGGGCGGGGGGTTCATGAGCAGTTCTTC
CDR3aa: CASSVGRGVHEQFF

abundance: once
d_gene: .
v_gene: TRBV12-5
j_gene: TRBJ2-3
len: 14
CDR3nt: TGTGCTAGTGGTGTCGAGGGGGTAACAGATACGCAGTATTTT
CDR3aa: CASGVEGVTDTQYF

abundance: .
d_gene: .
v_gene: TRBV4-2
j_gene: TRBJ2-2
len: 17
CDR3nt: TGTGCCAGCAGCCAAGATAGAGCGTCCCGAGGTTCCGGGGAGCTGTTTTTT
CDR3aa: CASSQDRASRGSGELFF

abundance: .
d_gene: TRBD2
v_gene: TRBV7-3
j_gene: TRBJ2-3
len: 15
CDR3nt: TGTGCCAGCAGCTTTGGCGGGGGTAGCACAGATACGCAGTATTTT
CDR3aa: CASSFGGGSTDTQYF

abundance: .
d_gene: .
v_gene: TRBV6-2/TRBV6-3
j_gene: TRBJ2-1
len: 14
CDR3nt: TGTGCCAGCAGTTCCAACGCTCACACTAATGAGCAGCTCTTC
CDR3aa: CASSSNAHTNEQLF

abundance: .
d_gene: .
v_gene: TRBV12-3/TRBV12-4
j_gene: TRBJ1-1
len: 13
CDR3nt: TGTGCCAGCAGTTTACAGTGGAACACTGAAGCTTTCTTT
CDR3aa: CASSLQWNTEAFF

abundance: .
d_gene: .
v_gene: TRBV5-4
j_gene: TRBJ1-2
len: 14
CDR3nt: TGTGCCAGCAGCTCCCTGGGGGCCCTTGGGGGCTACACCTTC
CDR3aa: CASSSLGALGGYTF

abundance: once
d_gene: .
v_gene: TRBV3-1/TRBV3-2
j_gene: TRBJ1-2
len: 15
CDR3nt: TGTGCCAGCAGCGACGACAGGCATCGGTCTGAGGGCTACACCTTC
CDR3aa: CASSDDRHRSEGYTF

abundance: few
d_gene: .
v_gene: TRBV11-2
j_gene: TRBJ1-4
len: 15
CDR3nt: TGTGCCAGCAGTCCCTCGGGGAGGATAGGTGAAAAACTGTTTTTT
CDR3aa: CASSPSGRIGEKLFF